These 6 T cell receptor beta chains came from one sample sequenced in a study of blood T cell repertoires in COVID-19. The repertoire was sequenced with immunoSEQ multiplex PCR; TCRdb's copy has only in-frame clones and lacks some. This sample has fewer than 45,000 clones, with around 85% found just once. The sequenced sample consisted of peripheral blood. These receptors came from a woman aged 80 or over with acute or convalescent COVID-19.

This clone was observed a single time. The chain recombines TRBV10-3 with TRBJ2-7; 8 nucleotides align to TRBD2. In germline, CDR1 is ENHRY, CDR2 SYGVKD. The CDR3 has 12 residues. V dropped 4 bases and J dropped 6; count of bases not matched to a gene: 2. CDR3 DNA sequence: TGTGCCATCAGTGCGGGGGGGGCCGAGCAGTACTTC. This encodes CAISAGGAEQYF.

J is TRBJ1-3 and V is TRBV5-1; tentative D call: TRBD1 (5 bases). This CDR3 is built from 13 residues. The germline gives CDR1 SGHRS, CDR2 YFSETQ. Trimming left V 1 base short and J 3 bases short, with 5 bases between. The CDR3 DNA sequence: TGCGCCAGCAGCTTGCAGGGTGGAAACACCATATATTTT. It codes for CASSLQGGNTIYF. Variable domain in full (rest from reference TRBV5-1 and TRBJ1-3): KAGVTQTPRYLIKTRGQQVTLSCSPISGHRSVSWYQQTPGQGLQFLFEYFSETQRNKGNFPGRFSGRQFSNSRSEMNVSTLELGDSALYLCASSLQGGNTIYFGEGSWLTVV.

The V call is TRBV23-1, the J call TRBJ2-7; the match to TRBD2 covers 9 bases. TRBV23-1 belongs to the ORF category, with a function that is uncertain. After removal of 10 bases from V and 4 bases from J, the junction contained 17 bases not matched to a gene. The CDR3 covers 16 residues. In DNA form, the CDR3 reads TGCGCCAACCCTTCGGGATTAGCGGGAGATCAGTACGAGCAGTACTTC. It codes for CANPSGLAGDQYEQYF.

The CDR3 protein is CASSQGAAEETQYF. CDR3 in DNA: TGCGCCAGCAGCCAAGGGGCAGCGGAAGAGACCCAGTACTTC. The chain couples TRBV4-1 to TRBJ2-5; D is perhaps TRBD2 (5 bases). The CDR3 is 14 amino acids. V lost 1 base and J 3 bases, leaving 9 bases between the germline ends. The germline V gene has CDR1 MGHRA and CDR2 YSYEKL.

V is TRBV9 and J is TRBJ1-1; D may be TRBD1 (5 bases). The CDR3 is made up of 15 amino acids. Looked up from germline, CDR1 is SGDLS and CDR2 is YYNGEE. V gave up 4 bases and J gave up 1 base, with 14 bases separating them. The CDR3 DNA reads TGTGCCAGCAGCCCCCGCGCAGGGCAGAACACTGAAGCTTTCTTT. Protein product: CASSPRAGQNTEAFF.

A few counts support this clone. The rearrangement uses TRBV11-2 and TRBJ2-7; weak D call: TRBD1 (6 bases). Trimming left V 2 bases short and J 6 bases short, with 17 bases between. This CDR3 is 15 amino acids long. CDR1 SGHAT and CDR2 FQNNGV come from the germline V gene. The CDR3 bases are TGTGCCAGCAGCTTAATCTCTGCAGGGGTGGGCGAGCAGTACTTC. This gives the protein CASSLISAGVGEQYF.